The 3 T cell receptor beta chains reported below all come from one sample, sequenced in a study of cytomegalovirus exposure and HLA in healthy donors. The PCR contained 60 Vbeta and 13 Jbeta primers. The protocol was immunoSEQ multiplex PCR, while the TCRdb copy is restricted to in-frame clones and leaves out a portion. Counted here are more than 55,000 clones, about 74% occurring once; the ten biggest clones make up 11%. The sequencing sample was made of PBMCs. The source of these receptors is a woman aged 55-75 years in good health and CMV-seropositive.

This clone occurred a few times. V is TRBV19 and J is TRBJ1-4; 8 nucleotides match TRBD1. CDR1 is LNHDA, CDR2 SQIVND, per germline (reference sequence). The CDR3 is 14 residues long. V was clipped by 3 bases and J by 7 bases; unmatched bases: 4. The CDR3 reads CASSIGDRGEKLFF. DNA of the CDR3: TGTGCCAGTAGTATCGGAGACAGGGGTGAAAAACTGTTTTTT.

This chain's CDR3 is CASRPTSGGSKEQFF. In DNA, the CDR3 is TGTGCCAGCAGACCCACTAGCGGGGGGTCCAAGGAGCAGTTCTTC. This chain joins TRBV6-5 and TRBJ2-1; 12 bases fit TRBD2. The J segment lost 10 bases and the V segment lost 6 bases, leaving 10 bases of the junction unmatched. Germline CDR1 is MNHEY and CDR2 is SVGAGI. CDR3 length: 15 residues.

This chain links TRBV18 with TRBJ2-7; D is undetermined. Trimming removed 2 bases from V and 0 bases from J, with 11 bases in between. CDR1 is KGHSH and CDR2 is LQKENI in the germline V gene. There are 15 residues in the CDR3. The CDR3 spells CASSPRLSLSYEQYF. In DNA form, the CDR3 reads TGTGCCAGCTCACCAAGACTCAGTCTCTCCTACGAGCAGTACTTC.